Listed below are T cell receptor beta chains from one sample, sequenced in a study of T cells in Graves' hyperthyroidism and ophthalmopathy. TCRdb redid the calling of the multiplex PCR reads with MiXCR, one entry per CDR3 protein. The sample lists hundreds of thousands of distinct CDR3 sequences, roughly 14% seen once, with about 4% in the top ten. Sequencing was done on a sample of blood. The receptors were sampled from a woman aged 35 to 49 with Graves' ophthalmopathy. Both conserved end residues are part of each CDR3.

j_call | v_call | cdr3_aa
TRBJ2-7 | TRBV6-2/TRBV6-3 | CASAGTGVGEQYF
TRBJ1-2 | TRBV20-1 | CSAPWTGQDGYTF
TRBJ2-4 | TRBV20-1 | CSADGSIGNMEMDIQYF
TRBJ1-1 | TRBV7-8 | CASSLARTGWAFF
TRBJ2-2 | TRBV6-5 | CASAASGGTGELFF
TRBJ2-4 | TRBV6-5 | CASSLSRPRDSENIQYF
TRBJ2-5 | TRBV24-1 | CATSGGPWETQYF
TRBJ1-5 | TRBV28 | CASSLWDSDQPQHF
TRBJ1-1 | TRBV6-2/TRBV6-3 | CASSYSTGDTEAFF
TRBJ1-2 | TRBV6-1 | CASNPGTEVYGYTF
TRBJ2-3 | TRBV30 | CAWSVLAGGSGDTQYF
TRBJ2-5 | TRBV6-5 | CASSYARETQYF
TRBJ1-5 | TRBV7-9 | CASSERGGTQPQHF
TRBJ1-2 | TRBV6-1 | CASTKDREYYGYAF
TRBJ2-5 | TRBV24-1 | CATSGIGTGKAETQYF
TRBJ1-3 | TRBV6-2/TRBV6-3 | CASRPQYRDGNTIYF
TRBJ2-2 | TRBV25-1 | CASSGSGVGKYTGELFF
TRBJ1-5 | TRBV12-3/TRBV12-4 | CASSPPASTGKQPQHF
TRBJ1-1 | TRBV19 | CASSDYGGYTEAFF
TRBJ2-7 | TRBV6-2/TRBV6-3 | CASGDSIDYEQYF
TRBJ1-5 | TRBV28 | CSSSLARGNQPQHF
TRBJ2-7 | TRBV27 | CARGKRLGKEYEQYF
TRBJ2-5 | TRBV5-1 | CASGTGEVSFQETQYF
TRBJ2-5 | TRBV20-1 | CSARDIGPAGGETQYF
TRBJ2-7 | TRBV19 | CASSIAAPYEQYF
TRBJ2-4 | TRBV6-2/TRBV6-3 | CASSYGPGGPENIQYF
TRBJ1-2 | TRBV6-1 | CASTRDSLTNYGYTF
TRBJ1-5 | TRBV28 | CASSLAGPRQPQHF
TRBJ1-1 | TRBV7-2 | CASSLLTGSTEAFF
TRBJ1-1 | TRBV11-2 | CASSLDLRGNTEAFF
TRBJ2-7 | TRBV4-2 | CASSQALTSGRFHEQYF
TRBJ1-1 | TRBV27 | CASSLEVSTRGTEAFF
TRBJ2-7 | TRBV28 | CASSLYRAGAYEQYF
TRBJ1-5 | TRBV12-3/TRBV12-4 | CASSFAEDSNQPQHF
TRBJ1-1 | TRBV20-1 | CSAEGHRDEAFF
TRBJ1-5 | TRBV20-1 | CSASSRDGNQPQHF
TRBJ2-5 | TRBV7-9 | CASRTWTGQQETQYF
TRBJ2-5 | TRBV6-5 | CASSYTSGDEETQYF
TRBJ1-3 | TRBV6-2/TRBV6-3 | CASRPGYSGNTIYF
TRBJ1-5 | TRBV6-1 | CASSPAGGMQPQHF
TRBJ1-2 | TRBV29-1 | CSSRTGQDYGYTF
TRBJ1-1 | TRBV29-1 | CSEIRGVSAFF
TRBJ1-5 | TRBV6-2/TRBV6-3 | CASSPDRSNQPQHF
TRBJ1-1 | TRBV5-1 | CASSIGTGGEAFF
TRBJ2-7 | TRBV6-1 | CASSPLTGGGNEQYF
TRBJ1-4 | TRBV25-1 | CASTPDREGREKLFF
TRBJ2-5 | TRBV5-1 | CASSLTSGGFGETQYF
TRBJ1-2 | TRBV28 | CASRDRFYGYTF
TRBJ1-1 | TRBV19 | CASTRRAGTEAFF
TRBJ1-2 | TRBV7-2 | CASSASPQGGYTF
TRBJ1-1 | TRBV27 | CASSLSQVNTEAFF